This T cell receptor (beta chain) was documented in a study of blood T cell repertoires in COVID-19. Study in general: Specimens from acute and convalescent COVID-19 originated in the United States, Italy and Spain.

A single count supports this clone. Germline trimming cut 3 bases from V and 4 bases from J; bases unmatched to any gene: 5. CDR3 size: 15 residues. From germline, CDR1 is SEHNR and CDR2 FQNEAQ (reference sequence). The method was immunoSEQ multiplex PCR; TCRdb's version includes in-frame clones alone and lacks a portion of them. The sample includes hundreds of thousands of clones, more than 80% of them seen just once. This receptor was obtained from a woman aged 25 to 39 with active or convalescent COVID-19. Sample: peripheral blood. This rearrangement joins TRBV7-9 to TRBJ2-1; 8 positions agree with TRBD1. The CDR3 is CASSLRQGRYNEQFF. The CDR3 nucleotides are TGTGCCAGCAGCTTGCGACAGGGGAGATACAATGAGCAGTTCTTC. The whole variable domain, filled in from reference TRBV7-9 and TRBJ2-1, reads DTGVSQNPRHKITKRGQNVTFRCDPISEHNRLYWYRQTLGQGPEFLTYFQNEAQLEKSRLLSDRFSAERPKGSFSTLEIQRTEQGDSAMYLCASSLRQGRYNEQFFGPGTRLTVL.